This T cell receptor beta chain was sequenced in a study of response to subunit inactivated influenza vaccine. V lost 0 bases and J lost 5, with 16 bases in between. The V gene's germline CDR1 is DFQATT and CDR2 SNEGSKA (reference sequence). This CDR3 has 15 residues. MiXCR, run by TCRdb on the RT-PCR reads, gives a single entry per CDR3 protein. The sample has about 540,000 distinct CDR3 sequences, roughly 25% seen once. These same records also appear under a second study, on T cells expressing NK-cell markers. That report notes: UMIs accompanied the 5'RACE template switching by which TCR beta cDNA was made. Sorted CD3+CD56+NKG2C+, CD3+CD56+NKG2C- and CD3+CD56-NKG2C+ T cells supplied TCR beta repertoires. The sequencing cohort of eight donors included seven HCMV-seropositive individuals and one seronegative individual. Dominant NKG2C+ clonotype frequencies of roughly 1.0-7.0% of CD8+ T cells were measured in several donors. These clonotypes also led the CD3+CD56-NKG2C+ fraction in a handful of donors.

The receptor's source is a man aged 50 to 60 who received an inactivated influenza vaccine. The specimen was CD4+ T cells sorted from PBMCs, collected 12 days after vaccination. This rearrangement joins TRBV20-1 to TRBJ2-5, with TRBD2 as a possible D gene (6 bases). Here the CDR3 reads CSARDDGRGGETQYF. The DNA for the CDR3 is TGCAGTGCTAGAGATGATGGGCGGGGCGGTGAGACCCAGTACTTC.